These T cell receptor beta chains were read from a single sample in a study of T cells in Graves' hyperthyroidism and ophthalmopathy. One entry per CDR3 protein, called by TCRdb with MiXCR from the multiplex PCR reads. The sample lists about 290,000 distinct CDR3 sequences, 12% to 15% seen once, with approximately 7.9% in the top ten. Specimen: blood. The receptors were sampled from a woman aged 40 to 50 with Graves' hyperthyroidism. The CDR3 runs from the conserved cysteine through the conserved F or W. The D gene is left open where the match is weak. Clone size is given for some rows only: seen once, a few or many times, or a class if the clone is expanded.

j_gene	d_gene	abundance	v_gene	CDR3nt	CDR3aa
TRBJ2-4	.	.	TRBV28	TGTGCCAGCAGTATACCCCTTTCGTACTTC	CASSIPLSYF
TRBJ2-3	TRBD2	many	TRBV20-1	TGCAGTGCTAGTAAAGCGGGAGGGGCAGATACGCAGTATTTT	CSASKAGGADTQYF
TRBJ2-7	.	.	TRBV12-3/TRBV12-4	TGTGCCAGCAGTTTATCCCCCCGGGAGAATTACGAGCAGTACTTC	CASSLSPRENYEQYF
TRBJ2-5	TRBD2	many	TRBV24-1	TGTGCCACCGGGACTAGCGGGAGAGGAGAGACCCAGTACTTC	CATGTSGRGETQYF
TRBJ2-7	TRBD2	few	TRBV7-9	TGTGCCAGCAGCTTAGCCCTAGCGGGAGATCACGAGCAGTACTTC	CASSLALAGDHEQYF
TRBJ2-1	TRBD2	.	TRBV19	TGTGCCAGCACTCCCTTAGCGGGAGGGCTTTACAATGAGCAGTTCTTC	CASTPLAGGLYNEQFF
TRBJ2-3	TRBD1	many	TRBV2	TGTGCCAGCAGTTCCCGACAGGGGTCGGATACGCAGTATTTT	CASSSRQGSDTQYF
TRBJ2-7	TRBD1	many	TRBV6-1	TGTGCCAGCAGCATCGGACAGGGGGCTTTGAACGAGCAGTACTTC	CASSIGQGALNEQYF
TRBJ1-1	.	many	TRBV30	TGTGCCTACAAACCCGGGGGGAACACTGAAGCTTTCTTT	CAYKPGGNTEAFF
TRBJ2-5	.	many	TRBV27	TGTGCCAGCAGTTTATGGGGCCCGAGCTCTGAGACCCAGTACTTC	CASSLWGPSSETQYF
TRBJ2-5	.	few	TRBV9	TGTGCCAGCAGCGGGCGACCGCTGGAGACCCAGTACTTC	CASSGRPLETQYF
TRBJ2-5	.	few	TRBV9	TGTGCCACCAACCAGGGGAGACCTGCAGAGACCCAGTACTTC	CATNQGRPAETQYF
TRBJ2-1	.	many	TRBV7-9	TGTGCCAGCAGCTTAGGGGGGGCCAATGAGCAGTTCTTC	CASSLGGANEQFF
TRBJ1-1	TRBD1	.	TRBV4-1	TGCGCCAGCAGCCAAGTCTTCCGGGACAGTGAAGCTTTCTTT	CASSQVFRDSEAFF
TRBJ1-5	.	many	TRBV20-1	TGCAGTGCTAGAGGGGGCGGGGCAGGCAATCAGCCCCAGCATTTT	CSARGGGAGNQPQHF
TRBJ1-2	TRBD1	few	TRBV18	TGTGCCAGCTCACCCCCGACAGGGAACTATGGCTACACCTTC	CASSPPTGNYGYTF
TRBJ1-1	.	many	TRBV12-3/TRBV12-4	TGTGCCAGCAGTTCCCCCTCGAGACAGGAGGTCACTGAAGCTTTCTTT	CASSSPSRQEVTEAFF
TRBJ1-5	.	.	TRBV6-1	TGTGCCAGCAGGATGCAGAGAGATCAGCCCCAGCATTTT	CASRMQRDQPQHF
TRBJ2-3	TRBD1	many	TRBV7-3	TGTGCCAGCAGCCCCCGGACAGGGAGCACAGATACGCAGTATTTT	CASSPRTGSTDTQYF
TRBJ1-1	.	few	TRBV24-1	TGTGCCACAAGAGATGGGGCGCACACTGAAGCTTTCTTT	CATRDGAHTEAFF
TRBJ2-3	.	few	TRBV5-1	TGCGCCAGCAGCTTGGTGGGGCAGCCCACAGATACGCAGTATTTT	CASSLVGQPTDTQYF
TRBJ1-5	TRBD1	many	TRBV12-3/TRBV12-4	TGTGCCAGCAGTTTGGGACAGGTCAGCAATCAGCCCCAGCATTTT	CASSLGQVSNQPQHF
TRBJ2-1	TRBD2	many	TRBV11-2	TGTGCCAGCAGCTTAGAAGCGGGAGGATCCTACAATGAGCAGTTCTTC	CASSLEAGGSYNEQFF
TRBJ2-7	.	many	TRBV6-2/TRBV6-3	TGTGCCAGCAGTTACACCCGTTACTACGAGCAGTACTTC	CASSYTRYYEQYF
TRBJ2-3	.	many	TRBV7-9	TGTGCCAGCAGCTTAGGCTTGGTGGATACGCAGTATTTT	CASSLGLVDTQYF
TRBJ1-2	.	many	TRBV20-1	TGCAGTGCTAGAATCTCAGGGGAGGATGGCTACACCTTC	CSARISGEDGYTF
TRBJ2-7	.	many	TRBV28	TGTGCCAGCAGTTTGGGGGCGGAGGGTTACTACGAGCAGTACTTC	CASSLGAEGYYEQYF
TRBJ1-2	.	few	TRBV3-1	TGTGCCAGCAGTCGAGGGGGGCCTAACTATGGCTACACCTTC	CASSRGGPNYGYTF